A single sample gave rise to the 17 T cell receptor beta chains below, sequenced in a study of T cells in Graves' hyperthyroidism and ophthalmopathy. RNA transcripts served as the template for amplifying TCR beta CDR3 regions. A set of HTBI primers served as the primers for a first-round RT-PCR of the TCR CDR3. Via MiXCR, TCRdb re-called the multiplex PCR reads, giving one row per CDR3 protein. The top ten clones hold roughly 8.2% of a sample with roughly 290,000 distinct CDR3 sequences, about an eighth of them seen once. Sequencing input: blood. These receptors all come from a woman aged 35 to 49 with Graves' hyperthyroidism.

This sequence joins TRBV19 and TRBJ2-7, with a weak D call TRBD1 (6 bases). Germline V gene lookup returns CDR1 LNHDA and CDR2 SQIVND (reference sequence). CDR3 size: 15 residues. Trimming removed 3 bases at V and 6 bases at J, with 18 bases between. Here the CDR3 reads CASSIPTGPLSEQYF. CDR3 nucleotides: TGTGCCAGTAGTATCCCGACAGGTCCATTGAGCGAGCAGTACTTC. The full variable domain, with the rest looked up from reference TRBV19 and TRBJ2-7, is DGGITQSPKYLFRKEGQNVTLSCEQNLNHDAMYWYRQDPGQGLRLIYYSQIVNDFQKGDIAEGYSVSREKKESFPLTVTSAQKNPTAFYLCASSIPTGPLSEQYFGPGTRLTVT.

This clonotype was counted a few times. The J gene is TRBJ1-4, the V gene TRBV7-2, with D uncertain. This CDR3 spans 14 amino acids. The V and J ends lost 5 bases and 7 bases respectively, with 14 bases between them. The germline gives CDR1 SGHTA, CDR2 FQGNSA. CDR3 amino acids: CASSPKTVGEKLFF. The CDR3 DNA is TGTGCCAGCAGCCCGAAAACTGTGGGTGAAAAACTGTTTTTT.

At least ten counts were recorded for this clonotype. This chain uses TRBV12-3 or TRBV12-4 with TRBJ2-7; 7 nucleotides line up with TRBD1. CDR3 length: 15 residues. Trimming at V came to 4 bases and at J to 5 bases, leaving 11 bases not matched to a gene. The CDR3 here is CASSSPSTGLDEQYF. CDR3 nucleotide sequence: TGTGCCAGCAGTTCCCCCTCGACAGGGTTGGACGAGCAGTACTTC.

This clonotype showed up many times. V is TRBV27 and J is TRBJ2-1; TRBD2 aligns across 7 bases. The germline gives CDR1 MNHEY, CDR2 SMNVEV (reference sequence). V lost 5 bases and J lost 6; bases outside the gene matches: 16. The CDR3 runs to 17 residues. The CDR3: CASSPSLGGGSGNEQFF. The DNA for the CDR3 is TGTGCCAGCAGTCCATCATTGGGGGGAGGGTCAGGCAATGAGCAGTTCTTC.

This clonotype has ten or more counts. The chain links TRBV3-1 to TRBJ1-2, with TRBD1 identical over 9 bases. Looked up from germline, CDR1 is LGHDT and CDR2 is YNNKEL (reference sequence). Trimming removed 6 bases from V and 8 bases from J; junction bases left unmatched: 7. The CDR3 has 13 residues. This chain's CDR3 is CASRSGTGRGYTF. In nucleotides, the CDR3 is TGTGCCAGCAGGTCCGGGACAGGGAGAGGCTACACCTTC.

The genes are TRBV29-1 and TRBJ2-3; D call uncertain. CDR3 length: 10 residues. The germline V gene has CDR1 SQVTM and CDR2 ANQGSEA. V gave up 6 bases and J gave up 2 bases, with 3 bases separating them. DNA of the CDR3: TGCAGCGTACTCACAGATACGCAGTATTTT. The encoded protein is CSVLTDTQYF.

This clonotype was detected ten times or more. The genes are TRBV20-1 and TRBJ1-5; D is ambiguous. V was trimmed by 3 bases and J by 4 bases, leaving 10 bases between them. The CDR3 sequence is 13 residues long. Germline values: CDR1 DFQATT, CDR2 SNEGSKA (reference sequence). As DNA, the CDR3 is TGCAGTGCTAGTCAGTCCGTAAATCAGCCCCAGCATTTT. Its protein product is CSASQSVNQPQHF.

This clonotype came up a few times. The genes are TRBV18 and TRBJ2-1, with unresolved D. This CDR3 is 14 amino acids long. From germline, CDR1 is KGHSH and CDR2 LQKENI. V was pared by 6 bases and J by 7 bases, with 16 bases between. CDR3 amino acids: CASSHFTSPNEQFF. The CDR3 nucleotides are TGTGCCAGCTCTCACTTTACGTCGCCAAATGAGCAGTTCTTC.

The table lists this clonotype with many counts. The rearrangement links TRBV6-1 to TRBJ2-7; D perhaps matches TRBD1 (7 bases). Per the germline V gene, CDR1 is MNHNS and CDR2 is SASEGT. The CDR3 covers 15 residues. With 5 bases removed from V and 0 bases from J, the gap between germline ends came to 14 bases. The CDR3 protein is CASSWRDSPSYEQYF. CDR3 DNA: TGTGCCAGCAGTTGGAGGGACAGCCCCTCCTACGAGCAGTACTTC.

This clonotype was recorded many times. The chain recombines TRBV20-1 with TRBJ2-2, with D hard to call. With 6 bases removed from V and 5 bases from J, the gap between germline ends came to 13 bases. The CDR3 is 13 residues long. CDR1 is DFQATT, CDR2 SNEGSKA, per germline (reference sequence). The CDR3 DNA is TGCAGTGCCCCCGGTCTGTCGACCGGGGAGCTGTTTTTT. It is translated as CSAPGLSTGELFF.

V gene TRBV18 combines with J gene TRBJ2-7; D is undetermined. Germline V gene lookup returns CDR1 KGHSH and CDR2 LQKENI. V shed 0 bases and J shed 5 bases, with 11 bases lying between them. This CDR3 comprises 14 residues. The CDR3 nucleotides are TGTGCCAGCTCACCACCCGGCAGTGCCCACGAGCAGTACTTC. Translated, it gives CASSPPGSAHEQYF.

The sample holds many counts of this clonotype. The gene calls are TRBV6-1 and TRBJ1-5, with 7 bases matching TRBD1. There are 15 residues in the CDR3. J lost 2 bases, V lost 6 bases, and 7 bases had no gene match. CDR1 and CDR2 (germline): MNHNS, SASEGT. The CDR3 spells CASRANTGGNQPQHF. As DNA, the CDR3 is TGTGCCAGCAGAGCCAACACAGGGGGCAATCAGCCCCAGCATTTT.

This clonotype has a handful of counts. The chain recombines TRBV2 with TRBJ2-1; D is unresolved. V lost 6 bases, J lost 6 bases, and 21 bases lay in between. CDR1 and CDR2 (germline): SNHLY, FYNNEI. This CDR3 region has 16 residues. The CDR3 sequence: CASSDFNGPPGNEQFF. In nucleotides, the CDR3 is TGTGCCAGCAGCGATTTTAACGGCCCTCCGGGCAATGAGCAGTTCTTC.

The sample holds a few counts of this clonotype. V usage is TRBV9 and J usage is TRBJ2-7; D ambiguous. Germline-derived CDR1 and CDR2 are SGDLS and YYNGEE. There are 11 residues in the CDR3. V lost 0 bases to trimming and J lost 6 bases, with 4 bases between them. The DNA of the CDR3 is TGTGCCAGCAGCGTAGGGACCGAGCAGTACTTC. It specifies CASSVGTEQYF.

The chain has TRBV19 and TRBJ1-1, with D unresolved. Looked up from germline, CDR1 is LNHDA and CDR2 is SQIVND (reference sequence). This CDR3 contains 13 residues. The V and J ends lost 3 bases and 1 base respectively, with 6 bases between them. CDR3 region: CASSMRRNTEAFF. The DNA of the CDR3 is TGTGCCAGTAGTATGAGACGGAACACTGAAGCTTTCTTT. The full variable domain, completed using reference TRBV19 and TRBJ1-1, is DGGITQSPKYLFRKEGQNVTLSCEQNLNHDAMYWYRQDPGQGLRLIYYSQIVNDFQKGDIAEGYSVSREKKESFPLTVTSAQKNPTAFYLCASSMRRNTEAFFGQGTRLTVV.

V gene TRBV10-3 combines with J gene TRBJ2-1; TRBD2 agrees at 10 bases. CDR3 length equals 13 residues. The V segment lost 11 bases and the J segment 6 bases; nucleotides outside the gene matches: 7. The germline CDR1 and CDR2 sequences are ENHRY and SYGVKD. The CDR3 loop reads CASLAGESNEQFF. CDR3 nucleotide sequence: TGTGCCTCTCTAGCGGGAGAGAGCAATGAGCAGTTCTTC.

This clonotype was seen many times. V is TRBV2 and J is TRBJ2-5; possibly TRBD2 for D (5 bases). Trimming left V 5 bases short and J 5 bases short, with 12 bases between. The CDR3 runs 13 residues. CDR1 and CDR2 (germline): SNHLY, FYNNEI. The DNA for the CDR3 is TGTGCCAGCAGTCCGGAGGTATTGGAGACCCAGTACTTC. It specifies CASSPEVLETQYF. The entire variable domain, with the rest obtained from reference TRBV2 and TRBJ2-5, is as follows: EPEVTQTPSHQVTQMGQEVILRCVPISNHLYFYWYRQILGQKVEFLVSFYNNEISEKSEIFDDQFSVERPDGSNFTLKIRSTKLEDSAMYFCASSPEVLETQYFGPGTRLLVL.